This record concerns one T cell receptor (beta chain) sequence. One end of the junction fails to match germline, which may point to a read error. This record comes from a study of CD8+CD57+ T cells in acquired aplastic anemia. The template for TCR beta VDJ and CDR3 sequence profiling was genomic DNA. TCRdb reanalysed the reads using MiXCR and keeps one entry per CDR3 protein. Of some 190,000 distinct CDR3 sequences listed, about half are singletons. The CDR3 is 17 residues long. CDR1 MGHRA and CDR2 YSYEKL come from the germline V gene. The clonotype comes from a human donor in good health. Input material: sorted CD4+, CD8+, or CD8+CD57+ T cells (not recorded which) from PBMCs. The genes are TRBV4-1 and TRBJ2-5, with 8 bases identical to TRBD1. CDR3 in DNA: TGTGCCAGCAGCCGAACCCGAGGACAGGGCCTACAAGAGACCCAGTACTTC. Translation: CASSRTRGQGLQETQYF.